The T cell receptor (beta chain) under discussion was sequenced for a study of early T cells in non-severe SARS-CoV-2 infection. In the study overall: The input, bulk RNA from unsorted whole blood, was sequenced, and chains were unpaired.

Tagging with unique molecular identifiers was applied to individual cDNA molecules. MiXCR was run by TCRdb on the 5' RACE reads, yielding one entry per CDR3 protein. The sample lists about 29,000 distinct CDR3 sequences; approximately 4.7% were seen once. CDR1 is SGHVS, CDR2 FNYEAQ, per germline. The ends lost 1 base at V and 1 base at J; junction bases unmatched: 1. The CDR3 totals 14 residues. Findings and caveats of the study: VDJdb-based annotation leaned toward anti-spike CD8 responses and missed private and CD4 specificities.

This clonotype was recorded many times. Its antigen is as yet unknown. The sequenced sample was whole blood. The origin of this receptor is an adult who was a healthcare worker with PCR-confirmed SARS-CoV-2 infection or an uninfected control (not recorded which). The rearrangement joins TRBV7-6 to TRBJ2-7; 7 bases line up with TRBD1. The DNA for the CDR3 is TGTGCCAGCAGCTTAGAGGGACAGTCCTACGAGCAGTACTTC. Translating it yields CASSLEGQSYEQYF.